This T cell receptor beta chain was retrieved from a study of cytomegalovirus exposure and HLA in healthy donors. Broader study findings: Analysis was carried out at a later point, and it linked a missense DCLRE1C variant to TCR beta V- and J-gene trimming. HLA allele associations emerged for around 15,000 TCR beta sequences in a later analysis, at 0.05 false discovery rate.

The CDR3 covers 14 residues. Germline V gene data show CDR1 as LNHDA and CDR2 as SQIVND (reference sequence). Trimming left V 2 bases short and J 3 bases short, with 7 bases between. Concerning this clone: Its antigen remains unidentified.

The PCR used 60 Vbeta and 13 Jbeta primers. TCRdb keeps only in-frame clones here, not all; method: immunoSEQ multiplex PCR. The table records just over 150,000 clones, around four fifths of them present only once. The TCR comes from a woman in her twenties or thirties in good health and CMV-seronegative. Sequencing input: PBMCs. V is TRBV19 and J is TRBJ2-2; the D gene is possibly TRBD1 (5 bases). The CDR3 DNA sequence: TGTGCCAGTAGTATACAGGGCCACACCGGGGAGCTGTTTTTT. Protein product: CASSIQGHTGELFF.